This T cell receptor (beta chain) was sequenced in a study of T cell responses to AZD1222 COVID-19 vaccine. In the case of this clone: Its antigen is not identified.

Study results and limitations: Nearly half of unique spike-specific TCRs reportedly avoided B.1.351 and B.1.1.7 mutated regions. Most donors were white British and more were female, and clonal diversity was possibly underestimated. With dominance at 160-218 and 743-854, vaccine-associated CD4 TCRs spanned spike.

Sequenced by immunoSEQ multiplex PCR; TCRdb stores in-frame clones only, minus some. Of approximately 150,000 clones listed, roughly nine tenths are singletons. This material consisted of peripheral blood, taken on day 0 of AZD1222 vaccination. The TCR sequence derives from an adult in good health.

CDR3 DNA sequence: TGTGCCAGCAGTTACTCGCGAGGGCTGGCAGATACGCAGTATTTT. This encodes CASSYSRGLADTQYF. The rearrangement links TRBV6-2 or TRBV6-3 to TRBJ2-3; D might be TRBD2 (5 bases). The V end lost 0 bases, the J end lost 4 bases, and 11 bases lay between the germline ends. The germline gives CDR1 MNHEY, CDR2 SVGEGT. CDR3 length equals 15 residues.